One TCR beta chain is described in this entry. Its antigen is not yet known. Base qualities are not at hand, and no much larger clone is one base apart. Receptor libraries were prepared by the immunoSEQ multiplex PCR assay. Drawn from immuneACCESS, this table holds only the in-frame rearrangements with V and J called that TCRdb kept. Clones are partly lost; checked studies trace under half to an unresolved V gene and leave the rest unexplained. The sample profile shows about 62,000 clones; approximately 94% of them were found once. The top ten hold roughly 1.5% of the sample. The record originates from a study of preoperative IRX-2 immunotherapy in early breast cancer (dated by TCRdb to about 2019). Unmatched junction bases come to 1, with V trimmed by 1 base and J by 1 base. From the cysteine through the phenylalanine, the CDR3 covers 15 amino acids. The retained sequence is limited to the CDR3, 45 bases, with the frame set at the first base. Sequences SGDLS (CDR1) and YYNGEE (CDR2) are obtained from the germline V gene.

What the treatment or condition label conveys for this sample: preoperative locoregional IRX-2 cytokine immunotherapy. The samples were obtained from a phase Ib study that tested preoperative, locoregional IRX-2 cytokine immunotherapy designed to prime immune responses. Donors were patients with early-stage breast cancer who received IRX-2 before surgery. This receptor was obtained from a human donor with breast cancer. Recombination joined TRBV9 with TRBJ2-2; 7 of the junction bases match TRBD1. Collection of the sample occurred from a patient treated with IRX-2 immunotherapy. CDR3 region: CASSVRQGNTGELFF. The DNA reads as follows: TGTGCCAGCAGCGTACGACAGGGGAACACCGGGGAGCTGTTTTTT.